Following are 14 T cell receptor beta chains from one sample sequenced in a study of T cell changes during pregnancy in multiple sclerosis. The assay was immunoSEQ multiplex PCR, and TCRdb's table has in-frame clones only and misses some. The repertoire holds some 53,000 clones, with over 80% as singletons. Sequenced here: CD4+ T cells from peripheral blood mononuclear cells, sampled in the third trimester of pregnancy. These receptors were obtained from a female donor with multiple sclerosis, enrolled in a pregnancy study.

The rearrangement joins TRBV6-5 to TRBJ1-5, with 7 bases matching TRBD1. The CDR3 covers 14 residues. Germline V lookup: CDR1 MNHEY, CDR2 SVGAGI. Trimming cost V 4 bases and J 3 bases; bases outside gene matches: 3. CDR3 bases: TGTGCCAGCAGTTTGGGACAGCCCAATCAGCCCCAGCATTTT. Translation: CASSLGQPNQPQHF.

This chain uses TRBV28 with TRBJ2-3; TRBD2 might be the D (5 bases). Trimming stripped 8 bases from V and 5 bases from J, with 14 bases between. Germline assignment: CDR1 MDHEN and CDR2 SYDVKM. CDR3 length: 13 amino acids. CDR3 DNA sequence: TGTGCCAGCGGGAGTCCCCCCGGAGATACGCAGTATTTT. Translated, it gives CASGSPPGDTQYF.

The chain employs TRBV19 and TRBJ2-1; a weak D match, TRBD1 (6 bases). This CDR3 contains 13 residues. Trimming left V 3 bases short and J 11 bases short, with 14 bases between. The germline V gene encodes CDR1 LNHDA and CDR2 SQIVND (reference sequence). The CDR3 sequence: CASSIIGDNQQFF. The CDR3 DNA reads TGTGCCAGTAGTATTATCGGGGACAACCAGCAGTTCTTC.

The chain recombines TRBV15 with TRBJ1-5; D is ambiguous. Germline lookup yields CDR1 LNHNV and CDR2 YYDKDF (reference sequence). The V and J ends lost 5 bases and 4 bases respectively, with 15 bases between them. CDR3 length: 15 residues. The CDR3 loop is CATSGGSVVNQPQHF. In DNA, the CDR3 is TGTGCCACCAGCGGAGGTAGTGTGGTGAATCAGCCCCAGCATTTT.

This sequence joins TRBV19 and TRBJ1-5; 10 positions agree with TRBD1. This CDR3 is built from 17 residues. V dropped 4 bases and J dropped 5; count of bases not matched to a gene: 11. Germline V CDR1 and CDR2: LNHDA, SQIVND (reference sequence). CDR3 nucleotides: TGTGCCAGTAGTACCTGGACAGGGGGACAACCTGATCAGCCCCAGCATTTT. Protein product: CASSTWTGGQPDQPQHF.

The gene calls are TRBV2 and TRBJ2-1; D is unresolved. Deletions cut 4 bases from V and 0 bases from J, with 10 bases between. This CDR3 spans 15 amino acids. Germline V lookup: CDR1 SNHLY, CDR2 FYNNEI. CDR3 sequence reads: CASSARFSSYNEQFF. CDR3 DNA: TGTGCCAGCAGTGCTCGTTTTAGCTCCTACAATGAGCAGTTCTTC.

The chain joins TRBV4-1 to TRBJ1-1; no reliable D call. Between the trimmed V and J ends, which lost 0 bases and 9 bases, there was a span of 8 bases. CDR1 and CDR2 from the germline V gene are MGHRA and YSYEKL. The CDR3 consists of 12 residues. As DNA, the CDR3 is TGCGCCAGCAGCCAAGATCGAGGGAAAGCTTTCTTT. Encoded protein: CASSQDRGKAFF.

The chain carries TRBV19 and TRBJ1-6, with D possibly matching TRBD1 (5 bases). This CDR3 is built from 15 residues. The V gene's germline CDR1 is LNHDA and CDR2 SQIVND (reference sequence). V was shortened by 5 bases and J by 6 bases, with 14 bases between the two germline ends. CDR3 in DNA: TGTGCCAGTAGTGCGGGGACCGAAGTTAATTCACCCCTCCACTTT. Translation: CASSAGTEVNSPLHF.

The V call is TRBV27, the J call TRBJ2-1; D remains ambiguous. This CDR3 is built from 14 residues. Germline CDR1 is MNHEY and CDR2 is SMNVEV (reference sequence). V lost 10 bases and J 7 bases, leaving 20 bases between the germline ends. CDR3 amino acids: CAKNVRIAVNEQFF. The CDR3 nucleotides read TGTGCCAAGAATGTGAGGATTGCGGTAAATGAGCAGTTCTTC.

DNA for the CDR3: TGCGCCAGCAGTGAACTAGCGGGGGGGCAGAGAGCCGGGGAGCTGTTTTTT. It translates to CASSELAGGQRAGELFF. The J gene is TRBJ2-2, the V gene TRBV10-2, with 13 bases fitting TRBD2. Germline CDR1 is WSHSY and CDR2 is SAAADI. After removal of 3 bases from V and 6 bases from J, the junction contained 7 bases not matched to a gene. The CDR3 runs to 17 residues.

A single count supports this clone. This chain uses TRBV7-2 with TRBJ1-1; D unresolved. V lost 1 base to trimming and J lost 1 base, with 10 bases between them. The CDR3 contains 15 residues. CDR1 and CDR2 from the germline V gene are SGHTA and FQGNSA. This CDR3 reads CASSLVRPGNTEAFF. As DNA, the CDR3 is TGTGCCAGCAGCTTAGTACGTCCAGGGAACACTGAAGCTTTCTTT.

V gene TRBV2 combines with J gene TRBJ2-5; 15 bases are shared with TRBD2. V was clipped by 5 bases and J by 3 bases; unmatched bases: 4. There are 16 residues in the CDR3. CDR1 is SNHLY and CDR2 is FYNNEI in the germline V gene. The CDR3 sequence is CASSRRTSGGEETQYF. As DNA, the CDR3 is TGTGCCAGCAGTCGAAGGACTAGCGGGGGGGAAGAGACCCAGTACTTC. Complete variable domain (other parts from reference TRBV2 and TRBJ2-5): EPEVTQTPSHQVTQMGQEVILRCVPISNHLYFYWYRQILGQKVEFLVSFYNNEISEKSEIFDDQFSVERPDGSNFTLKIRSTKLEDSAMYFCASSRRTSGGEETQYFGPGTRLLVL.

In DNA, the CDR3 is TGCGCCAGCAGCCCTAAACACCTAGCGGGAGTGGTCAATGAGCAGTTCTTC. Translating gives CASSPKHLAGVVNEQFF. V and J are TRBV4-1 and TRBJ2-1; 10 nucleotides match TRBD2. CDR1 and CDR2 from the germline V gene are MGHRA and YSYEKL. The CDR3 is made up of 17 amino acids. After removal of 4 bases from V and 6 bases from J, the junction contained 12 bases not matched to a gene.

The gene calls are TRBV5-4 and TRBJ2-5; 8 bases fit TRBD2. CDR3 length equals 15 residues. Germline V gene sequence: CDR1 SGHNT, CDR2 YYREEE (reference sequence). V shed 3 bases, J shed 4 bases, and the junction held 8 bases outside the gene matches. CDR3 sequence: CASSSTGLAPETQYF. The CDR3 DNA reads as TGTGCCAGCAGCTCCACCGGACTAGCTCCAGAGACCCAGTACTTC.